This T cell receptor beta chain comes out of a study of cytotoxic CD8 clonotypes in ibrutinib-treated CLL. Study overall: More than 9 relapsed/refractory, some 15 treatment-naive; roughly 17 IGHV unmutated.

On this clone: Its antigen is as yet unknown.

Study-wide findings and caveats: At ibrutinib response, clonality increased, and at progression it declined back toward baseline.

Produced via immunoSEQ multiplex PCR; TCRdb's table is partial and in-frame only. The profile shows some 140,000 clones, 79% of them singletons. The CDR3 loop spans 14 amino acids. The V and J ends lost 5 bases and 2 bases respectively, with 12 bases between them. Germline CDR1 is MDHEN and CDR2 is SYDVKM. The specimen was PBMCs, collected after 12 months of ibrutinib treatment. This chain joins TRBV28 and TRBJ1-2; D possibly corresponds to TRBD1 (6 bases). The TCR sequence derives from a human donor with chronic lymphocytic leukemia. The CDR3 loop reads CASSPTGTNYGYTF. The CDR3 bases are TGTGCCAGCAGTCCTACAGGGACCAACTATGGCTACACCTTC.